This T cell receptor (beta chain) was obtained from a study of T cell repertoires in cytomegalovirus infection. At the level of the study: Based on public TCR beta signatures, there were indications of CMV infection and of a matching HLA type.

On this clonotype: Its antigen is still unknown.

Germline V gene lookup returns CDR1 LGHNA and CDR2 YSLEER. This CDR3 is built from 15 residues. The V end was cut by 1 base, the J end by 1 base, with 7 bases between. MiXCR, applied by TCRdb to the reads, yields one record per CDR3 protein. The sample carries about 920,000 distinct CDR3 sequences, 30% to 40% recorded once. Regarding the study as a whole: What dominated the ex vivo response were HLA-C-restricted CMV-specific TCR beta clonotypes.

V is TRBV4-3 and J is TRBJ2-2; D gene ambiguous. The TCR comes from a human donor in good health (CMV status not recorded). Some clones in this sample may be carry-over from other donors' samples. The sample consisted of cultured CD8+ T cells from PBMCs, taken from culture after CMV antigen stimulation. CDR3 amino acids: CASSQGAGNTGELFF. CDR3 sequence (DNA): TGCGCCAGCAGCCAAGGGGCCGGGAACACCGGGGAGCTGTTTTTT.